A single sample gave rise to the 25 T cell receptor beta chains below, sequenced in a study of PD-L1 blockade in urothelial cancer. TCRdb's table, derived via immunoSEQ multiplex PCR, lists solely in-frame clones and lacks some. Among about 80,000 clones, about nine tenths were seen once, and the ten largest hold roughly 5.7%. The sample in question was PBMCs, obtained around atezolizumab (anti-PD-L1) treatment. These receptor sequences come from a woman between 70 and 85 years old with urothelial cancer.

The chain couples TRBV10-3 to TRBJ1-1, with D unclear. The ends were cut back, 3 bases at V and 4 bases at J, with 15 bases in the middle. This CDR3 comprises 15 residues. CDR1 and CDR2 from the germline V gene are ENHRY and SYGVKD. The CDR3 protein is CAISDGRVRGTEAFF. CDR3 DNA sequence: TGTGCCATCAGTGACGGGAGGGTGCGGGGCACTGAAGCTTTCTTT.

J is TRBJ2-5 and V is TRBV18, with a possible D match to TRBD1 (6 bases). CDR3 length: 14 amino acids. The V and J ends lost 0 bases and 5 bases respectively, with 10 bases between them. Germline values: CDR1 KGHSH, CDR2 LQKENI. The CDR3 bases are TGTGCCAGCTCACCACCGTGGGGGCGTGAGACCCAGTACTTC. It encodes CASSPPWGRETQYF. The whole variable domain, remainder taken from reference TRBV18 and TRBJ2-5, is NAGVMQNPRHLVRRRGQEARLRCSPMKGHSHVYWYRQLPEEGLKFMVYLQKENIIDESGMPKERFSAEFPKEGPSILRIQQVVRGDSAAYFCASSPPWGRETQYFGPGTRLLVL.

The rearrangement joins TRBV19 to TRBJ1-1, with 7 nucleotides matching TRBD1. Trimming cost V 1 base and J 5 bases; bases outside gene matches: 10. Germline CDR1 reads LNHDA; CDR2 reads SQIVND (reference sequence). The CDR3 consists of 16 residues. CDR3: CASSIAAGGSWTEAFF. The CDR3 DNA reads as TGTGCCAGTAGTATAGCGGCAGGGGGGTCTTGGACTGAAGCTTTCTTT.

The rearrangement links TRBV5-6 to TRBJ1-1; 7 positions agree with TRBD1. CDR1 SGHDT and CDR2 YYEEEE come from the germline V gene. This CDR3 region has 14 residues. After removal of 4 bases from V and 5 bases from J, the junction contained 8 bases not matched to a gene. The CDR3 sequence is CASSHTGTATEAFF. The CDR3, as DNA: TGTGCCAGCAGCCACACCGGGACAGCTACTGAAGCTTTCTTT.

The V call is TRBV30, the J call TRBJ1-2, with TRBD1 identical over 10 bases. Germline V CDR1 and CDR2: GTSNPN, SVGIG (reference sequence). Trimming removed 4 bases from V and 4 bases from J; junction bases left unmatched: 6. The CDR3 is 14 residues long. CDR3 residues: CAWKRQGAGYGYTF. CDR3 bases: TGTGCCTGGAAGCGACAGGGGGCGGGCTATGGCTACACCTTC. The full variable domain, with the rest looked up from reference TRBV30 and TRBJ1-2, is SQTIHQWPATLVQPVGSPLSLECTVEGTSNPNLYWYRQAAGRGLQLLFYSVGIGQISSEVPQNLSASRPQDRQFILSSKKLLLSDSGFYLCAWKRQGAGYGYTFGSGTRLTVV.

The chain's CDR3 is CASTSRWAAKNEKLFF. The CDR3 DNA reads TGTGCCAGTACCTCAAGGTGGGCAGCAAAAAATGAAAAACTGTTTTTT. The rearrangement joins TRBV19 to TRBJ1-4; D uncertain. Germline CDR1 and CDR2: LNHDA and SQIVND (reference sequence). This CDR3 contains 16 residues. V was clipped by 7 bases and J by 5 bases, with 20 bases between them.

This clone was counted only a few times. The chain uses TRBV6-5 and TRBJ1-4; TRBD1 matches 7 bases. Germline trimming cut 5 bases from V and 10 bases from J; bases unmatched to any gene: 4. From germline, CDR1 is MNHEY and CDR2 SVGAGI. The CDR3 spans 12 residues. The CDR3 protein is CASSTDRAKLFF. The CDR3 nucleotides read TGTGCCAGCAGTACCGACAGGGCAAAACTGTTTTTT.

V and J are TRBV18 and TRBJ2-3; D is undetermined. CDR1 KGHSH and CDR2 LQKENI come from the germline V gene. This CDR3 is 12 amino acids long. Trimming took off 5 bases at V and 10 bases at J, with 13 bases between the two ends. The CDR3 protein is CASSTDRVAQYF. The CDR3 DNA follows: TGTGCCAGCTCAACCGACCGGGTTGCGCAGTATTTT.

V is TRBV19 and J is TRBJ1-2; TRBD1 agrees at 10 bases. V shed 7 bases and J 2 bases; nucleotides not matched to a gene: 10. The CDR3 runs to 16 residues. The germline V gene encodes CDR1 LNHDA and CDR2 SQIVND (reference sequence). CDR3 amino acids: CASTTTGGYRNYGYTF. The CDR3 DNA follows: TGTGCCAGTACTACGACAGGGGGCTATCGGAACTATGGCTACACCTTC.

V is TRBV2 and J is TRBJ2-6, with 9 bases lining up with TRBD1. CDR3 size: 19 residues. CDR1 and CDR2 from the germline V gene are SNHLY and FYNNEI. The V segment lost 5 bases and the J segment 0 bases; nucleotides outside the gene matches: 11. DNA for the CDR3: TGTGCCAGCAGTCGACAGGGGGTGGGCCTCCCCTCTGGGGCCAACGTCCTGACTTTC. Translated, it gives CASSRQGVGLPSGANVLTF.

The rearrangement links TRBV5-1 to TRBJ2-5; TRBD2 matches at 8 bases. CDR3 size: 15 residues. Germline CDR1 SGHRS, CDR2 YFSETQ. V lost 2 bases and J lost 2; bases outside the gene matches: 5. CDR3 nucleotides: TGCGCCAGCAGCTTAGGAGCGGGGGTACAAGAGACCCAGTACTTC. Translating it yields CASSLGAGVQETQYF. The whole variable domain, remainder taken from reference TRBV5-1 and TRBJ2-5, is KAGVTQTPRYLIKTRGQQVTLSCSPISGHRSVSWYQQTPGQGLQFLFEYFSETQRNKGNFPGRFSGRQFSNSRSEMNVSTLELGDSALYLCASSLGAGVQETQYFGPGTRLLVL.

V gene TRBV7-9 combines with J gene TRBJ1-3; 9 bases fit TRBD1. CDR1 is SEHNR and CDR2 is FQNEAQ in the germline V gene (reference sequence). J was trimmed by 0 bases and V by 4 bases; bases with no gene match: 4. The CDR3 length is 16 residues. The CDR3 reads CASSSGQGVSGNTIYF. The CDR3, as DNA: TGTGCCAGCAGCTCGGGACAGGGTGTCTCTGGAAACACCATATATTTT.

The chain is built from TRBV2 and TRBJ2-7, with 9 nucleotides matching TRBD2. This CDR3 is built from 15 residues. Germline CDR1 is SNHLY and CDR2 is FYNNEI. Trimming removed 2 bases from V and 3 bases from J; junction bases left unmatched: 5. For the CDR3, the DNA is TGTGCCAGCAGTGAAATGCGGGAGGGGCTCTACGAGCAGTACTTC. This codes for CASSEMREGLYEQYF.

CDR3 sequence: CASSLWGGNYGYTF. In DNA form, the CDR3 reads TGTGCCAGCAGCTTGTGGGGGGGTAACTATGGCTACACCTTC. The rearrangement links TRBV5-4 to TRBJ1-2; possible D gene TRBD1, 5 bases. V was clipped by 1 base and J by 1 base, with 8 bases between them. CDR1 and CDR2 from the germline V gene are SGHNT and YYREEE (reference sequence). The CDR3 covers 14 residues. Full variable domain (rest looked up from reference TRBV5-4 and TRBJ1-2): ETGVTQSPTHLIKTRGQQVTLRCSSQSGHNTVSWYQQALGQGPQFIFQYYREEENGRGNFPPRFSGLQFPNYSSELNVNALELDDSALYLCASSLWGGNYGYTFGSGTRLTVV.

This chain's CDR3 is CATSRVGTDQETQYF. The CDR3 DNA reads TGTGCCACCAGCAGAGTCGGGACAGATCAAGAGACCCAGTACTTC. This chain connects TRBV15 to TRBJ2-5; 7 bases line up with TRBD1. Trimming removed 1 base from V and 2 bases from J; junction bases left unmatched: 4. Germline V gene lookup returns CDR1 LNHNV and CDR2 YYDKDF (reference sequence). This CDR3 contains 15 residues.

The rearrangement joins TRBV29-1 to TRBJ1-1; the D is unclear. This CDR3 is 12 amino acids long. Per germline, CDR1 SQVTM and CDR2 ANQGSEA. Trimming removed 6 bases from V and 4 bases from J, with 12 bases in between. CDR3 sequence (DNA): TGCAGCGTGGGGAGAGGAGGCACTGAAGCTTTCTTT. Translated, it gives CSVGRGGTEAFF. The full variable domain, in which reference TRBV29-1 and TRBJ1-1 provide the parts outside the CDR3, is SAVISQKPSRDICQRGTSLTIQCQVDSQVTMMFWYRQQPGQSLTLIATANQGSEATYESGFVIDKFPISRPNLTFSTLTVSNMSPEDSSIYLCSVGRGGTEAFFGQGTRLTVV.

The chain joins TRBV7-2 to TRBJ1-1; 8 nucleotides agree with TRBD1. The CDR3 extends over 15 amino acids. V lost 6 bases, J lost 0 bases, and 6 bases stayed unmatched. Germline CDR1 is SGHTA and CDR2 is FQGNSA. The DNA of the CDR3 is TGTGCCAGCAGGCTGACAGGGGTTCTGAACACTGAAGCTTTCTTT. This codes for CASRLTGVLNTEAFF.

Remarks on this clone: At the DNA level, this CDR3 is encoded by other sequences in the same sample as well. V usage is TRBV6-1 and J usage is TRBJ2-5; 8 bases are shared with TRBD1. Germline V gene data show CDR1 as MNHNS and CDR2 as SASEGT. With 8 bases clipped from V and 2 bases from J, the junction kept 1 base outside the gene matches. CDR3 length equals 12 residues. CDR3 in DNA: TGTGCCAGCGGGGACAGGCAAGAGACCCAGTACTTC. This codes for CASGDRQETQYF.

V usage is TRBV5-5 and J usage is TRBJ1-5; TRBD1 matches at 11 bases. In germline, CDR1 is SGHKS, CDR2 YYEKEE (reference sequence). CDR3 length: 14 residues. V lost 3 bases to trimming and J lost 7 bases; unmatched junction nucleotides: 3. The CDR3 region is CASSWGQGGQPQHF. CDR3 bases: TGTGCCAGCAGCTGGGGACAGGGGGGACAGCCCCAGCATTTT.

The genes are TRBV9 and TRBJ2-1; 10 bases are a match to TRBD2. Germline-derived CDR1 and CDR2 are SGDLS and YYNGEE. The CDR3 has 15 amino acids. The V gene end was trimmed by 3 bases and the J gene end by 6 bases; junction bases not matched to a gene: 6. This CDR3 reads CASSASGRASNEQFF. CDR3 coding DNA: TGTGCCAGCAGCGCCAGCGGGAGGGCCTCCAATGAGCAGTTCTTC.

The V gene is TRBV6-1, the J gene TRBJ1-2; D is unclear. CDR3 size: 11 residues. Germline CDR1 and CDR2: MNHNS and SASEGT. The V gene lost 8 bases and the J gene lost 2 bases, with 6 bases spanning the gap. The CDR3 here is CASFMNYGYTF. CDR3 bases: TGTGCCAGCTTCATGAACTATGGCTACACCTTC.

The chain links TRBV10-1 to TRBJ2-5, with 11 bases matching TRBD2. The CDR3 extends over 13 amino acids. V was clipped by 5 bases and J by 5 bases; unmatched bases: 1. Germline CDR1 WNHNN, CDR2 SYGVQD (reference sequence). This CDR3 is CASSRTSGETQYF. CDR3 DNA: TGCGCCAGCAGTAGGACTAGCGGGGAGACCCAGTACTTC.

The chain combines TRBV5-8 with TRBJ2-7; 9 bases are a match to TRBD1. The CDR3 covers 14 residues. CDR1 and CDR2 from the germline V gene are SGHTS and YDEGEE. V lost 4 bases, J lost 3 bases, and 5 bases stayed unmatched. The CDR3 loop reads CASSSRDRDYEQYF. CDR3 DNA sequence: TGTGCCAGCAGCAGCCGGGACAGGGACTACGAGCAGTACTTC.

V is TRBV18 and J is TRBJ2-2; a possible D gene is TRBD1 (6 bases). Germline-derived CDR1 and CDR2 are KGHSH and LQKENI. This CDR3 is built from 17 residues. Between the trimmed V and J ends, which lost 3 bases and 7 bases, there was a span of 21 bases. CDR3 sequence (DNA): TGTGCCAGCTCACCGGGGACAAGAACTTTCATGGGCGGGGAGCTGTTTTTT. It is translated as CASSPGTRTFMGGELFF.

This chain links TRBV5-1 with TRBJ2-5; D is ambiguous. Germline CDR1 SGHRS, CDR2 YFSETQ. There are 15 residues in the CDR3. The V end lost 6 bases, the J end lost 0 bases, and 15 bases lay between the germline ends. The CDR3 protein is CASTDTISYQETQYF. The CDR3 coding sequence is TGCGCCAGCACTGACACCATTTCGTACCAAGAGACCCAGTACTTC.